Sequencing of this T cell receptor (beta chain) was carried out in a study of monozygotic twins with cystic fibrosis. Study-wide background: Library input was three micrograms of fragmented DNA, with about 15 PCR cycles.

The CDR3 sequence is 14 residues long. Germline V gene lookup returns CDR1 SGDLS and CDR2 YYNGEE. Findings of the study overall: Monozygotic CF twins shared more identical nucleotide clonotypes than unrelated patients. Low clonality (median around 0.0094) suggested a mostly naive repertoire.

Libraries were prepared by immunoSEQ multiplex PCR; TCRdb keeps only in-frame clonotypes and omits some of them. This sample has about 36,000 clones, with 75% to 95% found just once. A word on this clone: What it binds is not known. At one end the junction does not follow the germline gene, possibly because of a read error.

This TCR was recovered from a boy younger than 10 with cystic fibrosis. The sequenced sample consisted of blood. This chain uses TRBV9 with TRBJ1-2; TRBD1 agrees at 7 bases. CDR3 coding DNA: TGTGCCAGCAGGGTAGACAGGGCTCCCTATGGCTACACCTTC. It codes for CASRVDRAPYGYTF.